A single sample gave rise to the 9 T cell receptor beta chains below, sequenced in a study of blood T cell repertoires in COVID-19. Generated by immunoSEQ multiplex PCR, the TCRdb table keeps only in-frame clones and is missing some. In the table there are about 35,000 clones, around 82% of which are singletons. Sequencing used peripheral blood. Receptors were obtained from an elderly man with active or convalescent COVID-19.

This sequence joins TRBV15 and TRBJ2-1; TRBD2 aligns across 9 bases. Trimming removed 3 bases from V and 9 bases from J; junction bases left unmatched: 3. The CDR3 has 13 amino acids. Per the germline V gene, CDR1 is LNHNV and CDR2 is YYDKDF (reference sequence). Here the CDR3 DNA reads TGTGCCACCAGCAGGATAGCGGGAGCTGAGCAGTTCTTC. Its translation: CATSRIAGAEQFF. Looking up the rest from reference TRBV15 and TRBJ2-1 gives the full variable domain: DAMVIQNPRYQVTQFGKPVTLSCSQTLNHNVMYWYQQKSSQAPKLLFHYYDKDFNNEADTPDNFQSRRPNTSFCFLDIRSPGLGDTAMYLCATSRIAGAEQFFGPGTRLTVL.

This clone was detected only a few times. This same CDR3 is encoded by further DNA sequences in the sample. The rearrangement uses TRBV6-2 or TRBV6-3 and TRBJ2-1; 7 bases are shared with TRBD1. J lost 3 bases, V lost 4 bases, and 3 bases had no gene match. There are 14 residues in the CDR3. Germline-derived CDR1 and CDR2 are MNHEY and SVGEGT. The CDR3 protein is CASSLTGYYNEQFF. CDR3 in DNA: TGTGCCAGCAGTTTGACAGGGTACTACAATGAGCAGTTCTTC.

This clone was recorded only once. This sequence joins TRBV5-1 and TRBJ1-3; D gene uncertain. This CDR3 spans 18 amino acids. Trimming stripped 1 base from V and 0 bases from J, with 17 bases between. The germline V gene encodes CDR1 SGHRS and CDR2 YFSETQ. The CDR3 DNA follows: TGCGCCAGCAGCTTGACGCGAATCGTCGCAAGCTCTGGAAACACCATATATTTT. It codes for CASSLTRIVASSGNTIYF.

This clone was recorded many times. The chain has TRBV7-9 and TRBJ2-6, with no clear D. The CDR3 runs 14 residues. Looked up from germline, CDR1 is SEHNR and CDR2 is FQNEAQ (reference sequence). Between the trimmed V and J ends, which lost 5 bases and 1 base, there was a span of 6 bases. The CDR3 DNA is TGTGCCAGCAGCCTCAGTTCTGGGGCCAACGTCCTGACTTTC. Encoded protein: CASSLSSGANVLTF.

The chain recombines TRBV6-5 with TRBJ1-1; 8 bases fit TRBD1. The CDR3 is 14 amino acids. V gave up 5 bases and J gave up 1 base; unmatched junction bases: 3. Germline V gene lookup returns CDR1 MNHEY and CDR2 SVGAGI. Here the CDR3 DNA reads TGTGCCAGCAGTCGGACAGGGAAGAACACTGAAGCTTTCTTT. The encoded protein is CASSRTGKNTEAFF.

The rearrangement uses TRBV10-3 and TRBJ1-1; 9 bases agree with TRBD1. V trimming: 4 bases; J trimming: 1 base; junction bases outside the gene matches: 4. Per the germline V gene, CDR1 is ENHRY and CDR2 is SYGVKD. CDR3 size: 15 residues. CDR3 DNA sequence: TGTGCCATCAGTGGGGGACAGGGCAGGAACACTGAAGCTTTCTTT. Protein: CAISGGQGRNTEAFF.

CDR3 sequence (DNA): TGTGCCAGTAGCACGACAGGGGTCCAGCCCCAGCATTTT. Protein: CASSTTGVQPQHF. The chain links TRBV19 to TRBJ1-5; 8 bases map to TRBD1. The CDR3 runs 13 residues. The germline V gene has CDR1 LNHDA and CDR2 SQIVND (reference sequence). V lost 6 bases to trimming and J lost 7 bases; unmatched junction nucleotides: 5.

This chain connects TRBV7-8 to TRBJ1-5; D might be TRBD1 (5 bases). The germline V and J ends were trimmed by 3 bases and 0 bases, with 12 bases remaining between them. The CDR3 loop spans 16 amino acids. Germline V gives CDR1 SGHVS, CDR2 FQNEAQ. The CDR3 bases are TGTGCCAGCAGCTTTCGACAGTGGGATAGCAATCAGCCCCAGCATTTT. Protein product: CASSFRQWDSNQPQHF. The full variable domain, its missing parts supplied by reference TRBV7-8 and TRBJ1-5, is GAGVSQSPRYKVAKRGQDVALRCDPISGHVSLFWYQQALGQGPEFLTYFQNEAQLDKSGLPSDRFFAERPEGSVSTLKIQRTQQEDSAVYLCASSFRQWDSNQPQHFGDGTRLSIL.

V usage is TRBV2 and J usage is TRBJ1-4; D ambiguous. V lost 1 base, J lost 1 base, and 7 bases lay in between. This CDR3 spans 15 amino acids. CDR1 and CDR2 (germline): SNHLY, FYNNEI. The CDR3 nucleotides read TGTGCCAGCAGTGAAGGGCGGCAAACTAATGAAAAACTGTTTTTT. It codes for CASSEGRQTNEKLFF.